This section outlines one T cell receptor (beta chain) sequence together with its context. TCRdb's table, derived via immunoSEQ multiplex PCR, lists solely in-frame clones and lacks some. The sample consists of hundreds of thousands of clones, roughly 90% of them appearing once. The entry originates in a study of shared T cell receptors in the human thymus. V was shortened by 0 bases and J by 0 bases, with 6 bases between the two germline ends. CDR3 size: 15 residues. Germline CDR1 and CDR2: MNHEY and SVGAGI. These data are also associated with another study on human thymus T cells. This second study notes: Healthy Finnish infants having corrective surgery for congenital heart defects served as donors. Thymus tissue was removed during corrective cardiac surgery. Apparent skewing of V and J gene usage characterized both thymic and blood repertoires.

The rearrangement uses TRBV6-5 and TRBJ1-3; D gene unclear. The receptor was isolated from a boy in the first two years of life with a congenital heart defect. The source material was thymocytes. The CDR3 sequence is CASSYSAGSGNTIYF. CDR3 in DNA: TGTGCCAGCAGTTACTCGGCAGGCTCTGGAAACACCATATATTTT.